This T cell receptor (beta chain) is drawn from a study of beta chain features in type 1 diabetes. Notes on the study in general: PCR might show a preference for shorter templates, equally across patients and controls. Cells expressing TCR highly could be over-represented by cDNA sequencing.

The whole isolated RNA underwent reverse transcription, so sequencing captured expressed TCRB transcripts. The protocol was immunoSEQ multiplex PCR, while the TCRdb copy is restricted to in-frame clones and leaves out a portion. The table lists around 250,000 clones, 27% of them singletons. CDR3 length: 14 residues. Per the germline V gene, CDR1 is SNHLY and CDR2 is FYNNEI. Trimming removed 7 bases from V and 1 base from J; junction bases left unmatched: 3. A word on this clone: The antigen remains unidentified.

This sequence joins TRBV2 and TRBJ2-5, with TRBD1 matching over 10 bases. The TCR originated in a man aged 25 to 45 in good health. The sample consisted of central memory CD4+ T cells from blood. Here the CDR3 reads CASTRDRGQETQYF. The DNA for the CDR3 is TGTGCCAGCACCCGGGACAGGGGCCAAGAGACCCAGTACTTC.